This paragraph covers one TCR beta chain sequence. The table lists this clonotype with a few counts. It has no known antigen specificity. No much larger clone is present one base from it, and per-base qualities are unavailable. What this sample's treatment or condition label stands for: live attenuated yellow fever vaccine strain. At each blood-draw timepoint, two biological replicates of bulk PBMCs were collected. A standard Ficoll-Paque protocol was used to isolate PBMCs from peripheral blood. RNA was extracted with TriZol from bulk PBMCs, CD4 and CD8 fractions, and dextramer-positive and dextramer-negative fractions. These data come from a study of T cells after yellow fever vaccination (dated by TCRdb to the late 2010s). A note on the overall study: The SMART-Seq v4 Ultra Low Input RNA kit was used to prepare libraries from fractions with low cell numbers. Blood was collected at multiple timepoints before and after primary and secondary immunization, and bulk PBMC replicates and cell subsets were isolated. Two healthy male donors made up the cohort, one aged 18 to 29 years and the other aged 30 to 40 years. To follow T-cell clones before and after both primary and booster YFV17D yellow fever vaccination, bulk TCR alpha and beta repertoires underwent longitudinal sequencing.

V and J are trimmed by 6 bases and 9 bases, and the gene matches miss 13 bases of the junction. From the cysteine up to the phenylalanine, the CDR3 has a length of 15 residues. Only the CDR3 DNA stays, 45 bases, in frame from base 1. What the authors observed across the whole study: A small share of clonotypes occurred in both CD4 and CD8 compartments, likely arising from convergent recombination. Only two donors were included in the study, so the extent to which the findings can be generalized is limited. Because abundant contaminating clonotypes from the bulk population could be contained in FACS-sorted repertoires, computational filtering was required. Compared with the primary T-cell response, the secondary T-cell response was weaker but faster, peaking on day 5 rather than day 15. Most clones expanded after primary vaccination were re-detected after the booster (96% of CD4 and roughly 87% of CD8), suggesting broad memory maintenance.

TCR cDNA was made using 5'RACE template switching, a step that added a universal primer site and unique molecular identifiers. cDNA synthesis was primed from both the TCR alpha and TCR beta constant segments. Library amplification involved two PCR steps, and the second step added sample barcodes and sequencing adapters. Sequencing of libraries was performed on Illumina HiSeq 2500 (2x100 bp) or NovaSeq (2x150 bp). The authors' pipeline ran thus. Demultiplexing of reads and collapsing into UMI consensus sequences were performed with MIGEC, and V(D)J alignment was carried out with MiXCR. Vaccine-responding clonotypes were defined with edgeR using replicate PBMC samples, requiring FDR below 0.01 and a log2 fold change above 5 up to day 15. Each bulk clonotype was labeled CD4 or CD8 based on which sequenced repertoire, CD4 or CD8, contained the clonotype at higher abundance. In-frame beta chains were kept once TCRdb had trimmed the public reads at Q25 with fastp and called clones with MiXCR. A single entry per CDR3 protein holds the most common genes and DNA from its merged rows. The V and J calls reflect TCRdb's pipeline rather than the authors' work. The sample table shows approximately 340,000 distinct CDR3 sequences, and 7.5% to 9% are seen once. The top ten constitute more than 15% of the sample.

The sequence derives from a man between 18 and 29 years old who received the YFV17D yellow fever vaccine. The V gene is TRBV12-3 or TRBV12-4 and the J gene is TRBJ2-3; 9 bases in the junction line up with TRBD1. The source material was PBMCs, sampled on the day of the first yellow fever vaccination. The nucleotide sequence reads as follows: TGTGCCAGCAGCTCGAGGACAGGGGTAAGGCCAACGCAGTATTTT. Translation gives CASSSRTGVRPTQYF.